This T cell receptor (beta chain) was recorded in a study of blood T cell repertoires in COVID-19. In the study overall: Donors in the United States, Italy and Spain gave samples during acute or convalescent COVID-19. T cells, B-cell-depleted T cells, or PBMCs supplied cDNA or gDNA.

In the source study's methods: Amplification with reference gene primers provided the estimates of nucleated cell counts. Measured with immunoSEQ multiplex PCR; TCRdb has only the in-frame clones, and not every one. V and J calls and clone size come straight from that table; D and trimming were deduced from the DNA. The table includes 130,000 or so clones, 86% detected once. V lost 5 bases to trimming and J lost 6 bases; unmatched junction nucleotides: 12. The CDR3 loop spans 15 amino acids. Germline CDR1 is PRHDT and CDR2 is FYEKMQ (reference sequence). Sequenced: peripheral blood. This clonotype was obtained from a woman between 55 and 75 years old with acute or convalescent COVID-19. The chain has TRBV13 and TRBJ2-7, with TRBD2 identical over 8 bases. CDR3 nucleotide sequence: TGTGCCAGCAGCCCCGAAGGGACTAGTCTATCCGAGCAGTACTTC. This sequence encodes CASSPEGTSLSEQYF.